Each of the 18 T cell receptor beta chains below was sequenced from the same sample in a study of T cell responses to AZD1222 COVID-19 vaccine. The data were produced by immunoSEQ multiplex PCR, yet TCRdb's version contains in-frame clones alone and is incomplete. This table has more than 150,000 clones, roughly nine tenths appearing once. The input for sequencing was peripheral blood, taken 28 days after the second AZD1222 dose. The source of these receptors is an adult who received the AZD1222 COVID-19 vaccine.

The rearrangement uses TRBV6-4 and TRBJ2-3; possible D gene TRBD2, 5 bases. Trimming pared 4 bases from V and 4 bases from J, leaving 9 bases between. CDR3 length: 13 residues. In germline, CDR1 is MRHNA, CDR2 SNTAGT. The CDR3 DNA sequence: TGTGCCAGCAGTGTGGAGCGGTCAGATACGCAGTATTTT. Translation: CASSVERSDTQYF.

V and J are TRBV6-4 and TRBJ2-1; 8 bases agree with TRBD1. The ends lost 8 bases at V and 8 bases at J; junction bases unmatched: 11. This CDR3 comprises 14 residues. The germline CDR1 and CDR2 sequences are MRHNA and SNTAGT. The CDR3 region has the DNA TGTGCCAGCGGAAAAGGACAGGGTGGCTATGAGCAGTTCTTC. Encoded protein: CASGKGQGGYEQFF.

This chain connects TRBV28 to TRBJ2-7; weak D call: TRBD1 (5 bases). Trimming pared 6 bases from V and 4 bases from J, leaving 10 bases between. Per the germline V gene, CDR1 is MDHEN and CDR2 is SYDVKM. This CDR3 is 12 amino acids long. DNA of the CDR3: TGTGCCAGCAGAGGGGTCCTTTACGAGCAGTACTTC. It encodes CASRGVLYEQYF.

The chain joins TRBV5-5 to TRBJ2-6; D gene ambiguous. Looked up from germline, CDR1 is SGHKS and CDR2 is YYEKEE (reference sequence). The CDR3 is 17 amino acids. V shed 0 bases and J shed 0 bases, with 10 bases lying between them. The CDR3 region is CASSLELVPSGANVLTF. The CDR3 DNA is TGTGCCAGCAGCTTGGAACTCGTACCCTCTGGGGCCAACGTCCTGACTTTC.

The chain combines TRBV19 with TRBJ1-2; 9 nucleotides agree with TRBD1. Germline loops: CDR1 LNHDA, CDR2 SQIVND (reference sequence). Trimming cost V 8 bases and J 6 bases; bases outside gene matches: 7. The CDR3 loop spans 13 amino acids. The CDR3 region is CASHTGGLDGYTF. CDR3 nucleotides: TGTGCCAGTCATACAGGGGGCCTCGATGGCTACACCTTC.

The rearrangement joins TRBV7-8 to TRBJ2-7; perhaps TRBD1 as D (5 bases). Germline CDR1 and CDR2: SGHVS and FQNEAQ. The CDR3 totals 15 residues. V shed 0 bases and J shed 6 bases, with 15 bases lying between them. The CDR3 protein is CASSLALIAGREQYF. The CDR3 bases are TGTGCCAGCAGCTTAGCGCTGATAGCAGGGCGCGAGCAGTACTTC.

The chain employs TRBV18 and TRBJ2-6; 10 nucleotides line up with TRBD1. The CDR3 length is 17 residues. Trimming removed 4 bases from V and 3 bases from J; junction bases left unmatched: 6. Germline-derived CDR1 and CDR2 are KGHSH and LQKENI. The CDR3 nucleotides read TGTGCCAGCTCACAGACAGGGGGCGGAAATGGGGCCAACGTCCTGACTTTC. It yields the protein CASSQTGGGNGANVLTF.

The chain couples TRBV14 to TRBJ1-1; the D gene is possibly TRBD1 (5 bases). Germline CDR1 is SGHDN and CDR2 is FVKESK. This CDR3 spans 15 amino acids. V was pared by 4 bases and J by 1 base, with 13 bases between. The CDR3 DNA sequence: TGTGCCAGCAGCCGAGACGGGGGGAGGAACACTGAAGCTTTCTTT. Translated: CASSRDGGRNTEAFF.

The V and J genes are TRBV5-3 and TRBJ2-3, with 10 bases fitting TRBD2. TRBV5-3 is recorded as an ORF, its role being uncertain. V shed 0 bases and J 0 bases; nucleotides not matched to a gene: 16. CDR3 size: 21 residues. The CDR3 loop reads CARSLAPRTSGRPPSTDTQYF. As DNA, the CDR3 is TGTGCCAGAAGCTTGGCCCCCCGGACTAGCGGCCGACCCCCTAGCACAGATACGCAGTATTTT.

The V call is TRBV2, the J call TRBJ2-7, with D unresolved. V was trimmed by 4 bases and J by 6 bases, leaving 16 bases between them. CDR1 and CDR2 (germline): SNHLY, FYNNEI. This CDR3 has 14 amino acids. The CDR3, as DNA: TGTGCCAGCAGTGTAGGCAGCCAACTTGTCGAGCAGTACTTC. Translation: CASSVGSQLVEQYF.

The gene calls are TRBV21-1 and TRBJ2-1; TRBD1, the table's D call, was not compared with the DNA. TRBV21-1 is designated a pseudogene. CDR3 size: 17 residues. The CDR3 nucleotides are TGTGCCAGCAGGGGGACAGGGGGAAGCCCTTCCTACAATGAGCAGTTCTTC. Translation: CASRGTGGSPSYNEQFF.

V is TRBV10-1 and J is TRBJ2-3; 7 nucleotides align to TRBD2. V lost 4 bases and J lost 6; bases outside the gene matches: 10. The CDR3 sequence is 15 residues long. Looked up from germline, CDR1 is WNHNN and CDR2 is SYGVQD (reference sequence). The DNA for the CDR3 is TGCGCCAGCAGTGCCGTGACGGGAGGAGCCGATACGCAGTATTTT. Its translation: CASSAVTGGADTQYF.

This chain connects TRBV5-4 to TRBJ1-1; D is undetermined. The CDR3 is 13 residues long. V was trimmed by 4 bases and J by 1 base, leaving 8 bases between them. Germline V gene sequence: CDR1 SGHNT, CDR2 YYREEE (reference sequence). The CDR3: CASSRLGNTEAFF. The CDR3 DNA sequence: TGTGCCAGCAGCCGACTAGGGAACACTGAAGCTTTCTTT.

The V and J genes are TRBV18 and TRBJ1-5; possibly TRBD1 for D (5 bases). In germline, CDR1 is KGHSH, CDR2 LQKENI. This CDR3 has 16 amino acids. The V gene lost 1 base and the J gene lost 0 bases, with 10 bases spanning the gap. The DNA for the CDR3 is TGTGCCAGCTCACCACGACAGACGACTAGCAATCAGCCCCAGCATTTT. Translation gives CASSPRQTTSNQPQHF.

The table lists this clone with a count of one. J is TRBJ1-3 and V is TRBV3-1 (or the pseudogene TRBV3-2); D uncertain. The germline V gene has CDR1 LGHDT and CDR2 YNNKEL (reference sequence). CDR3 length equals 14 residues. V shed 4 bases and J shed 0 bases, with 7 bases lying between them. The CDR3 region has the DNA TGTGCCAGCAGCCCCGGGAGCTCTGGAAACACCATATATTTT. Protein product: CASSPGSSGNTIYF.

The chain carries TRBV5-1 and TRBJ2-2; TRBD2 agrees at 8 bases. The CDR3 runs to 15 residues. Germline-derived CDR1 and CDR2 are SGHRS and YFSETQ. With V trimmed by 4 bases and J by 5 bases, 7 bases remained unmatched. CDR3 protein: CASSPAGGETGELFF. The CDR3 DNA is TGCGCCAGCAGCCCTGCGGGGGGAGAGACCGGGGAGCTGTTTTTT.

This sequence joins TRBV28 and TRBJ1-2; D is unresolved. Looked up from germline, CDR1 is MDHEN and CDR2 is SYDVKM. V was clipped by 6 bases and J by 2 bases, with 10 bases between them. The CDR3 totals 13 residues. In nucleotides, the CDR3 is TGTGCCAGCAGAAGGACGGCGAACTATGGCTACACCTTC. Translation gives CASRRTANYGYTF.

The V gene is TRBV27, the J gene TRBJ2-7; 8 bases are a match to TRBD2. Per germline, CDR1 MNHEY and CDR2 SMNVEV (reference sequence). The trim removed 7 bases at V and 4 bases at J, leaving 6 bases unmatched. The CDR3 is 13 residues long. The CDR3 spells CASTSGRLYEQYF. The CDR3 nucleotides read TGTGCCAGCACTAGCGGGCGGTTATACGAGCAGTACTTC.